The rows below give T cell receptor beta chains drawn from one sample of a study of blood T cells in healthy people across ages. In TCRdb, the 5' RACE reads were re-called with MiXCR into one record per CDR3 protein. In the table there are some 900,000 distinct CDR3 sequences, around 48% of which are singletons. The sample taken for sequencing was blood. Every receptor here comes from a man aged 30 to 45 in good health. The CDR3 runs from the conserved cysteine through the conserved F or W. The D gene is left open where the match is weak. Rows give clone size only sometimes, using once, few, many, or a class for an expanded clone.

V gene	J gene	CDR3 length	clone size	D gene	CDR3 DNA	CDR3 protein
TRBV28	TRBJ2-7	12	once	TRBD2	TGTGCCAGCAGCGTGGGAGGGAGGGAGCAGTACTTC	CASSVGGREQYF
TRBV4-1	TRBJ1-5	13	many	.	TGCGCCAGCAGCCAAGATGGGAATCAGCCCCAGCATTTT	CASSQDGNQPQHF
TRBV11-1	TRBJ1-2	14	few	.	TGTGCCAGCAGCTCCATCGGGAGGTCCTATGGCTACACCTTC	CASSSIGRSYGYTF
TRBV28	TRBJ2-3	16	.	TRBD2	TGTGCCAGCAGGTCAGGGACTAGTCCTATCACAGATACGCAGTATTTT	CASRSGTSPITDTQYF
TRBV4-1	TRBJ2-7	14	.	.	TGCGCCAGCAGCCAAGGAGGGCAGTCCTACGAGCAGTACTTC	CASSQGGQSYEQYF
TRBV29-1	TRBJ1-2	13	.	TRBD1	TGCAGTGTTGAAGACAGGGTAGTGGGTGGCTACACCTTC	CSVEDRVVGGYTF
TRBV12-3/TRBV12-4	TRBJ1-5	18	.	TRBD1	TGTGCCAGCAGTGCCCGGGACAGGGGTTCATATAGCAATCAGCCCCAGCATTTT	CASSARDRGSYSNQPQHF
TRBV20-1	TRBJ2-3	19	.	TRBD2	TGCAGTGCTAGGCAGTTCCGCCAAATTGCGGGAGGTTACACAGATACGCAGTATTTT	CSARQFRQIAGGYTDTQYF
TRBV4-2	TRBJ2-7	16	.	TRBD2	TGTGCCAGCAGCCAAGATCGCGGGGGGCTTACCTACGAGCAGTACTTC	CASSQDRGGLTYEQYF
TRBV3-1	TRBJ1-6	14	.	.	TGTGCCAGCAGCCATGGGAGTGATAATTTACCCCTCCACTTT	CASSHGSDNLPLHF
TRBV29-1	TRBJ2-5	13	.	TRBD2	TGCAGCGCCGGAGGGGAGGGGCAAGAGACCCAGTACTTC	CSAGGEGQETQYF
TRBV20-1	TRBJ2-3	14	.	.	TGCAGTGCTAGGGGTGACATAATCACAGATACGCAGTATTTT	CSARGDIITDTQYF
TRBV7-9	TRBJ1-5	16	.	TRBD1	TGTGCCAGCAGCTTAGTTTCCGGACAGGGGTCTCAGCCCCAGCATTTT	CASSLVSGQGSQPQHF
TRBV7-2	TRBJ1-2	12	.	.	TGTGCCAGCAGCTTAGACAGGAATGGTCACACCTTC	CASSLDRNGHTF
TRBV4-1	TRBJ2-1	15	once	.	TGCGCCAGCACCCTCACAGGGGGGGTCTACAATGAGCAGTTCTTC	CASTLTGGVYNEQFF
TRBV6-1	TRBJ2-1	14	.	TRBD2	TGTGCCAGCAGCGCCGGGACTAGCGGCGGTGAGCAGTTCTTC	CASSAGTSGGEQFF
TRBV12-3/TRBV12-4	TRBJ1-2	12	few	.	TGTGCCAGTGGTCGGGTAGGGTATGGCTACACCTTC	CASGRVGYGYTF
TRBV3-1	TRBJ2-3	13	.	.	TGTACCAGCAGCCAATTTAGCACAGATACGCAGTATTTT	CTSSQFSTDTQYF
TRBV29-1	TRBJ2-1	12	.	TRBD1	TGCAGCGTTGAGGCAGGGGGCAATGAGCAGTTCTTC	CSVEAGGNEQFF
TRBV12-3/TRBV12-4	TRBJ2-2	13	.	.	TGTGCCAGCAGTGTAAAGGCGACCGGGGAGCTGTTTTTT	CASSVKATGELFF
TRBV2	TRBJ1-2	14	.	.	TGTGCCAGCAGTGAAGGGGGTAAACACTATGGCTACACCTTC	CASSEGGKHYGYTF
TRBV4-1	TRBJ2-3	16	.	TRBD2	TGCGCCAGCAGCGGCGGACTAGCGGGGAGCACAGATACGCAGTATTTT	CASSGGLAGSTDTQYF
TRBV6-5	TRBJ2-1	18	few	.	TGTGCCAGCAGTTACTCCGTAGTTCGCCTAGGGGAGGGGGATGAGCAGTTCTTC	CASSYSVVRLGEGDEQFF
TRBV28	TRBJ1-2	16	few	TRBD1	TGTGCCAGCAGTGACAGGGGTTGGGCCCCTAACTATGGCTACACCTTC	CASSDRGWAPNYGYTF
TRBV4-3	TRBJ2-1	15	.	TRBD2	TGCGCCAGCAGCCAAGGGACTAGGGCCTACAATGAGCAGTTCTTC	CASSQGTRAYNEQFF
TRBV12-3/TRBV12-4	TRBJ2-5	15	.	TRBD2	TGTGCCAGCAGTTTACGAGCGGGGGGGCAAGAGACCCAGTACTTC	CASSLRAGGQETQYF
TRBV6-6	TRBJ1-6	16	.	TRBD1	TGTGCCAGCAGCTACACCGGGACAGGGGATTTGGCACCCCTCCACTTT	CASSYTGTGDLAPLHF
TRBV6-2/TRBV6-3	TRBJ2-2	17	few	TRBD1	TGTGCCAGTAGCTACCTACAGGGGGCGATAACCACCGGGGAGCTGTTTTTT	CASSYLQGAITTGELFF
TRBV12-3/TRBV12-4	TRBJ2-6	16	few	.	TGTGCCAGCAGTTTGGAATCGGTCTCTGGGGCCAACGTCCTGACTTTC	CASSLESVSGANVLTF
TRBV20-1	TRBJ1-2	13	.	.	TGCAGTGCGAAACCAGACCGCAGTAAAGGCTACACCTTC	CSAKPDRSKGYTF
TRBV4-2	TRBJ1-5	13	.	.	TGTGCCAGCAGCCAAGACGGATGGCAGCCCCAGCATTTT	CASSQDGWQPQHF
TRBV6-1	TRBJ2-7	14	.	TRBD1	TGTGCCAGCAGTGGGGGACAGCCCCCTTACGAGCAGTACTTC	CASSGGQPPYEQYF
TRBV6-5	TRBJ2-1	15	.	TRBD2	TGTGCCAGCAGCTTGGTAGCGGGGGGAGGCGATGAGCAGTTCTTC	CASSLVAGGGDEQFF
TRBV30	TRBJ2-7	17	.	TRBD1	TGTGCCTGGAGCCGTCCCGGGACAGGGGGAAAGACCTACGAGCAGTACTTC	CAWSRPGTGGKTYEQYF
TRBV5-1	TRBJ2-3	13	.	.	TGCGCCAGCAGCACTATTCAGGCAGATACGCAGTATTTT	CASSTIQADTQYF
TRBV6-1	TRBJ2-7	14	.	.	TGTGCCAGCAGTGAAAGCCCGACCCCCTACGAGCAGTACTTC	CASSESPTPYEQYF
TRBV6-4	TRBJ2-3	18	few	TRBD2	TGTGCCAGCAGTGACTCGCTTAGCGGGGGGGCCGGCGCAGATACGCAGTATTTT	CASSDSLSGGAGADTQYF
TRBV12-3/TRBV12-4	TRBJ2-3	13	.	.	TGTGCCAACAGCAACCGGGGGTCAGATACGCAGTATTTT	CANSNRGSDTQYF
TRBV9	TRBJ1-5	14	.	TRBD1	TGTGCCAGCAGCGCTGCCAGGGGGGGTCAGCCCCAGCATTTT	CASSAARGGQPQHF
TRBV7-2	TRBJ2-7	15	.	TRBD2	TGTGCCAGCAGCCCTATGCGAATCGGGGGGGGACCCCAGTACTTC	CASSPMRIGGGPQYF
TRBV11-2	TRBJ2-1	15	few	.	TGTGCCAGCAGCTTAGTTGGCCAGCCTACAAATGAGCAGTTCTTC	CASSLVGQPTNEQFF
TRBV2	TRBJ1-6	13	.	.	TGTGCCAGCACATCAGAGCGAAATTCACCCCTCCACTTT	CASTSERNSPLHF
TRBV5-1	TRBJ2-5	14	.	.	TGCGCCAGCAGCTTTAAAACGACAGGAGAGACCCAGTACTTC	CASSFKTTGETQYF
TRBV12-3/TRBV12-4	TRBJ2-1	14	.	.	TGTGCCAGCAGGAATCAGGGGCCCGACAATGAGCAGTTCTTC	CASRNQGPDNEQFF
TRBV7-9	TRBJ1-2	15	once	.	TGTGCCAGCAGCCTGTTGGTTGAGGACAACTATGGCTACACCTTC	CASSLLVEDNYGYTF
TRBV29-1	TRBJ2-7	13	.	TRBD2	TGCAGCGCGGGGGGGGGCAGTTCCTACGAGCAGTACTTC	CSAGGGSSYEQYF
TRBV7-9	TRBJ1-2	12	few	.	TGTGCCAGCAGCTTGGACCTTGGGGGCTACACCTTC	CASSLDLGGYTF
TRBV5-1	TRBJ2-7	15	.	TRBD1	TGCGCCAGCAGCTTGGTTACAGGGGAAGGCTACGAGCAGTACTTC	CASSLVTGEGYEQYF
TRBV24-1	TRBJ2-1	13	few	.	TGTGCCACCAGGGGGTCCCCTACGTATGAGCAGTTCTTC	CATRGSPTYEQFF
TRBV14	TRBJ2-7	14	.	TRBD1	TGTGCCAGCGTCCGAGAGGGACAGTCCTACGAGCAGTACTTC	CASVREGQSYEQYF
TRBV4-1	TRBJ2-3	22	.	TRBD2	TGCGCCAGCAGCCAAGGAACTAGCGGGAGGCCTAAAAAGTCCTCTAGCACAGATACGCAGTATTTT	CASSQGTSGRPKKSSSTDTQYF